The T cell receptor beta chain under discussion was sequenced for a study of blood T cell repertoires in COVID-19. Across the whole study: Acute-phase and convalescent COVID-19 samples originated in the United States, Italy and Spain.

As originally analysed: Cell counts per sample came from amplifying reference gene primers. Method: immunoSEQ multiplex PCR; TCRdb's copy keeps in-frame clones and lacks some. V and J calls and clone size come straight from that table; D and trimming were deduced from the DNA. The table has 150,000 to 200,000 clones, more than 60% seen once; the top ten hold around 2.7%. This clone has only one observation. The sequence derives from a man aged 65-85 years with acute or convalescent COVID-19. The sequenced sample consisted of peripheral blood.

The CDR3 here is CASSFQGSFSNQPQHF. The CDR3 region has the DNA TGTGCCAGTAGTTTTCAGGGTTCGTTTAGCAATCAGCCCCAGCATTTT. This chain connects TRBV19 to TRBJ1-5; tentative D call: TRBD1 (5 bases). From germline, CDR1 is LNHDA and CDR2 SQIVND (reference sequence). V was pared by 5 bases and J by 0 bases, with 14 bases between. The CDR3 extends over 16 amino acids. Based on the CDR3 plus reference TRBV19 and TRBJ1-5, the full variable domain is DGGITQSPKYLFRKEGQNVTLSCEQNLNHDAMYWYRQDPGQGLRLIYYSQIVNDFQKGDIAEGYSVSREKKESFPLTVTSAQKNPTAFYLCASSFQGSFSNQPQHFGDGTRLSIL.